The rows below give T cell receptor beta chains drawn from one sample of a study of T cells in Graves' hyperthyroidism and ophthalmopathy. TCRdb ran MiXCR on the multiplex PCR reads and lists one entry per CDR3 protein. The table includes about 400,000 distinct CDR3 sequences, more than 12% detected once. Sequencing used blood. The receptors originated from a young woman with Graves' hyperthyroidism. Each CDR3 is given with its conserved first and last residue. The order of the fields is V gene, J gene, clone size, D gene, CDR3 protein, CDR3 DNA. The D gene is left open where the match is weak. Not all rows give a size; the values are once, few, many and, for expanded clones, a class.

V: TRBV5-6; J: TRBJ2-3; size: few; D: NA; CDR3: CASSLSRRPDTQYF; DNA: TGTGCCAGCAGCTTGAGTAGGAGGCCGGATACGCAGTATTTT
V: TRBV27; J: TRBJ2-7; size: many; D: NA; CDR3: CASSATSYEQYF; DNA: TGTGCCAGCAGTGCGACTAGCTACGAGCAGTACTTC
V: TRBV10-3; J: TRBJ1-2; size: many; D: NA; CDR3: CAIKEVEDYGYTF; DNA: TGTGCCATCAAGGAAGTAGAGGATTATGGCTACACCTTC
V: TRBV20-1; J: TRBJ1-1; size: many; D: NA; CDR3: CSARDILNTEAFF; DNA: TGCAGTGCTAGAGATATCCTAAACACTGAAGCTTTCTTT
V: TRBV2; J: TRBJ2-5; size: many; D: NA; CDR3: CASSEWVSQETQYF; DNA: TGTGCCAGCAGTGAATGGGTTAGCCAAGAGACCCAGTACTTC
V: TRBV29-1; J: TRBJ2-5; size: NA; D: NA; CDR3: CSALGGASFRETQYF; DNA: TGCAGCGCCTTAGGGGGGGCGAGCTTTCGAGAGACCCAGTACTTC
V: TRBV2; J: TRBJ2-5; size: many; D: TRBD2; CDR3: CASRWTSGSRGETQYF; DNA: TGTGCCAGCAGATGGACTAGCGGGAGTCGGGGGGAGACCCAGTACTTC
V: TRBV27; J: TRBJ1-2; size: many; D: TRBD1; CDR3: CASSFYGGQVIYGYTF; DNA: TGTGCCAGCAGTTTTTACGGCGGACAGGTGATCTATGGCTACACCTTC
V: TRBV7-3; J: TRBJ2-3; size: NA; D: NA; CDR3: CASTTGASDRTDTQYF; DNA: TGCGCCAGCACGACGGGGGCATCCGACCGCACAGATACGCAGTATTTT
V: TRBV28; J: TRBJ1-1; size: few; D: NA; CDR3: CASSLSAGPREAFF; DNA: TGTGCCAGCAGTTTATCGGCGGGTCCCCGGGAGGCTTTCTTT
V: TRBV29-1; J: TRBJ2-7; size: many; D: TRBD2; CDR3: CSVGPSGRSYEQYF; DNA: TGCAGCGTTGGCCCCAGCGGGAGGAGCTACGAGCAGTACTTC
V: TRBV6-1; J: TRBJ2-7; size: many; D: NA; CDR3: CASSESWGSYEQYF; DNA: TGTGCCAGCAGTGAGTCCTGGGGGTCCTACGAGCAGTACTTC
V: TRBV5-8; J: TRBJ1-1; size: few; D: NA; CDR3: CASSLWGGLNSEAFF; DNA: TGTGCCAGCAGCTTGTGGGGAGGGTTGAACTCTGAAGCTTTCTTT
V: TRBV5-1; J: TRBJ2-7; size: NA; D: TRBD2; CDR3: CASSTFPGLAGVRPYYEQYF; DNA: TGCGCCAGCAGCACCTTCCCGGGACTAGCGGGAGTAAGACCCTACTACGAGCAGTACTTC
V: TRBV7-9; J: TRBJ2-7; size: NA; D: NA; CDR3: CASTSPGRRKYEQYF; DNA: TGTGCCAGCACCTCTCCGGGACGTCGGAAATACGAGCAGTACTTC
V: TRBV29-1; J: TRBJ2-3; size: NA; D: NA; CDR3: CSVEEVGADTQYF; DNA: TGCAGCGTTGAAGAGGTCGGGGCAGATACGCAGTATTTT